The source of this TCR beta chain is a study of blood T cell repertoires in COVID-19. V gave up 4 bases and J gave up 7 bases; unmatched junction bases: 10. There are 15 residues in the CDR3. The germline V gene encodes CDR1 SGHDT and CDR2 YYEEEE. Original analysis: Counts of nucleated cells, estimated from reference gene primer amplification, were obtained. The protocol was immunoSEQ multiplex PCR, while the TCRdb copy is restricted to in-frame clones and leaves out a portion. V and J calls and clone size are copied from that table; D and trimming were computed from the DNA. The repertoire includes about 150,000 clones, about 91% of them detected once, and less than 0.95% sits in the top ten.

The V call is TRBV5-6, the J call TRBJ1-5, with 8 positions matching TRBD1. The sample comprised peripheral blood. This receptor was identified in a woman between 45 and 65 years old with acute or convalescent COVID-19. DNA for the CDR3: TGTGCCAGCAGCCAGATACAGGGGGGAAGACAGCCCCAGCATTTT. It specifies CASSQIQGGRQPQHF.